This T cell receptor (beta chain) was captured by sequencing in a study of T-cell reconstitution after alpha-beta-depleted transplantation in children. This clonotype was recorded at least ten times. The antigen is undetermined. The CDR3 totals 16 residues. The trim removed 1 base at V and 0 bases at J, leaving 4 bases unmatched. Germline CDR1 and CDR2: SGHTA and FQGNSA. The library targeted TCRbeta and was prepared with unique molecular identifiers. TCRdb re-called the PCR reads with MiXCR, one entry per CDR3 protein. The repertoire includes about 290,000 distinct CDR3 sequences, 10% of them detected once, and approximately 7% sits in the top ten. Study-level results: Diversity of TCRbeta at day 60 was high in some patients, arising from surviving recipient T cells and thymic progenitors. Reportedly, only several hundred clones from non-depleted graft cells drove alpha-beta T-cell counts at about two months. One year after transplant, T-cell counts and diversity came mostly from newly produced T cells.

The chain links TRBV7-2 to TRBJ2-3; TRBD2 aligns across 7 bases. Here the sequenced sample was PBMCs, taken before TCRalphabeta/CD19-depleted stem cell transplant. The clonotype was recovered from a boy younger than two with acute myeloid leukemia, due to receive a stem cell transplant. The CDR3 region has the DNA TGTGCCAGCAGCTTAGAGGGAGCGGGGAGCACAGATACGCAGTATTTT. It yields the protein CASSLEGAGSTDTQYF.